A selection of T cell receptor beta chains follows, all from one sample in a study of spatial heterogeneity in lung cancer. In TCRdb, the 5' RACE reads were re-called with MiXCR into one record per CDR3 protein. The data contain under 2,000 distinct CDR3 sequences, about 8.3% of them singletons. Source: normal lung tissue next to the tumor, taken at surgery. These TCRs come from a male donor with early-stage non-small cell lung cancer. The CDR3 runs from the conserved cysteine through the conserved F or W. A D gene is named only where the DNA matches it firmly. A row's size may be missing; if present it is once, few, many or a size class.

.,TRBJ2-3,many,TRBV27,CASGHRPEADTQYF,TGTGCCAGCGGCCATAGACCTGAGGCAGATACGCAGTATTTT
.,TRBJ1-1,.,TRBV4-2,CASSQWGNTEAFF,TGTGCCAGCAGCCAGTGGGGGAACACTGAAGCTTTCTTT
.,TRBJ2-3,medium-sized,TRBV27,CASSSGYPSTDTQYF,TGTGCCAGCAGTTCGGGCTACCCTAGCACAGATACGCAGTATTTT
.,TRBJ2-3,medium-sized,TRBV6-2/TRBV6-3,CASSSANWLGTQYF,TGTGCCAGCAGCTCCGCCAATTGGTTAGGGACGCAGTATTTT
TRBD1,TRBJ2-6,medium-sized,TRBV7-2,CASTDRGYSSGANVLTF,TGTGCCAGCACCGACAGGGGTTATAGCTCTGGGGCCAACGTCCTGACTTTC
.,TRBJ2-7,.,TRBV6-1,CASSGIEQYF,TGTGCCAGCAGTGGGATCGAGCAGTACTTC
.,TRBJ2-1,medium-sized,TRBV3-2,CASSHSPADPQFF,TGTGCCAGCAGCCATTCCCCTGCTGACCCTCAGTTCTTC
.,TRBJ1-2,large,TRBV6-5,CASRPTTTDGYTF,TGTGCCAGCAGGCCGACAACGACCGATGGCTACACCTTC
.,TRBJ2-6,medium-sized,TRBV29-1,CSVEVSPGANVLTF,TGCAGCGTTGAAGTGTCGCCTGGGGCCAACGTCCTGACTTTC
TRBD2,TRBJ2-1,large,TRBV20-1,CSARDPGGSYNEQFF,TGCAGTGCTAGAGACCCGGGAGGATCCTACAATGAGCAGTTCTTC
TRBD1,TRBJ2-1,medium-sized,TRBV11-3,CASSSRTGDSYNEQFF,TGTGCCAGCAGCTCCCGGACAGGGGACTCCTACAATGAGCAGTTCTTC
TRBD1,TRBJ2-1,medium-sized,TRBV6-4,CASSGGTGLDEQFF,TGTGCCAGCAGCGGAGGGACAGGGTTGGATGAGCAGTTCTTC
.,TRBJ2-7,many,TRBV28,CASSFGTPGEQYF,TGTGCCAGCAGTTTCGGGACTCCGGGGGAGCAGTACTTC
.,TRBJ1-3,.,TRBV20-1,CSARNSATGNTIYF,TGCAGTGCTAGAAACTCAGCAACTGGAAACACCATATATTTT
TRBD2,TRBJ2-7,medium-sized,TRBV27,CASSLGSSGRLEQYF,TGTGCCAGCAGTTTAGGGTCTAGCGGGAGACTCGAGCAGTACTTC
TRBD1,TRBJ2-7,.,TRBV28,CASSLSLTGSYEQYF,TGTGCCAGCAGCTTGTCCCTGACAGGGTCCTACGAGCAGTACTTC
.,TRBJ1-3,large,TRBV7-2,CASSLSAGSGNTIYF,TGTGCCAGCAGCTTAAGTGCAGGCTCTGGAAACACCATATATTTT
TRBD2,TRBJ2-1,many,TRBV27,CASTSLKLAGGPGEQFF,TGTGCCAGCACCAGCCTCAAACTAGCGGGAGGGCCAGGTGAGCAGTTCTTC
.,TRBJ2-1,few,TRBV5-6,CASSPYNRVREQFF,TGTGCCAGCAGCCCCTACAACCGGGTCCGGGAGCAGTTCTTC
.,TRBJ2-5,medium-sized,TRBV28,CASNQQGREAIHF,TGTGCCAGTAATCAACAGGGGCGGGAGGCCATCCACTTC
.,TRBJ1-1,large,TRBV10-2,CASSDQRQNTEAFF,TGCGCCAGCAGTGATCAACGACAGAACACTGAAGCTTTCTTT
.,TRBJ1-1,medium-sized,TRBV3-1,CASSQDPGRGTEAFF,TGTGCCAGCAGCCAAGATCCAGGGCGGGGGACTGAAGCTTTCTTT
TRBD2,TRBJ2-7,few,TRBV11-2,CASSLQGLAGGPSYEQYF,TGTGCCAGCAGCCTACAGGGACTAGCGGGAGGGCCGTCCTACGAGCAGTACTTC
.,TRBJ2-5,large,TRBV7-9,CASSLIGTRKETQYF,TGTGCCAGCAGCTTAATCGGTACTCGAAAAGAGACCCAGTACTTC
.,TRBJ2-7,.,TRBV27,CASRGGGKGLYEQYF,TGTGCCAGTCGCGGCGGCGGGAAGGGCCTCTACGAGCAGTACTTC
.,TRBJ2-1,medium-sized,TRBV5-1,CASSSYSNEQFF,TGCGCCAGCAGCTCTTACAGCAATGAGCAGTTCTTC
.,TRBJ2-7,many,TRBV5-1,CASSLEQGYEQYF,TGCGCCAGCAGCTTGGAACAGGGCTACGAGCAGTACTTC
.,TRBJ2-2,few,TRBV28,CASSLFRAPGELFF,TGTGCCAGCAGTTTATTTCGTGCTCCCGGGGAGCTGTTTTTT
TRBD2,TRBJ2-7,medium-sized,TRBV6-2/TRBV6-3,CASSYSGTSSSEQYF,TGTGCCAGCAGTTACTCCGGGACTAGCTCTTCCGAGCAGTACTTC
.,TRBJ2-7,large,TRBV12-3/TRBV12-4,CASSPPGYEQYF,TGTGCCAGCAGCCCTCCGGGGTACGAGCAGTACTTC
.,TRBJ2-5,few,TRBV19,CASSRTHQETQYF,TGTGCCAGTAGCAGGACACACCAAGAGACCCAGTACTTC
.,TRBJ2-3,medium-sized,TRBV20-1,CSALPSGFSTDTQYF,TGCAGTGCTTTGCCAAGCGGGTTTAGCACAGATACGCAGTATTTT
TRBD1,TRBJ1-3,medium-sized,TRBV25-1,CASSEPQGGNTIYF,TGTGCCAGCAGTGAACCACAGGGGGGAAACACCATATATTTT
TRBD1,TRBJ2-7,medium-sized,TRBV20-1,CSAGYRGRGFNEQYF,TGCAGTGCTGGCTACAGGGGGCGAGGCTTCAACGAGCAGTACTTC
TRBD2,TRBJ2-7,.,TRBV2,CASSALAGAYEQYF,TGTGCCAGCAGTGCACTAGCGGGCGCCTACGAGCAGTACTTC
.,TRBJ1-1,many,TRBV7-2,CASSVSQGFTEAFF,TGTGCCAGCAGCGTGAGTCAGGGGTTCACTGAAGCTTTCTTT
.,TRBJ2-1,.,TRBV19,CASSIQGPNEQFF,TGTGCCAGTAGTATCCAAGGGCCCAATGAGCAGTTCTTC
.,TRBJ2-7,.,TRBV4-3,CASSQELGGEQYF,TGCGCCAGCAGCCAAGAGTTAGGGGGCGAGCAGTACTTC
.,TRBJ1-3,many,TRBV11-2,CASSFGGSRNTIYF,TGTGCCAGCAGCTTCGGGGGGTCGAGAAACACCATATATTTT
.,TRBJ1-1,medium-sized,TRBV12-3/TRBV12-4,CASSFQGESTEAFF,TGTGCCAGCAGTTTCCAGGGTGAGAGCACTGAAGCTTTCTTT
TRBD2,TRBJ2-1,many,TRBV20-1,CSGAPGPSGTFYAVNEQFF,TGCAGCGGCGCCCCCGGGCCTAGCGGGACATTCTACGCAGTCAATGAGCAGTTCTTC
TRBD1,TRBJ2-6,large,TRBV7-2,CANGGQGVGANVLTF,TGTGCCAACGGAGGACAGGGGGTTGGGGCCAACGTCCTGACTTTC
TRBD2,TRBJ2-2,medium-sized,TRBV4-3,CASRLTSGGGELFF,TGCGCCAGCAGACTGACTAGCGGGGGTGGGGAGCTGTTTTTT
TRBD1,TRBJ2-2,.,TRBV27,CASSLTGANTGELFF,TGTGCCAGCAGTCTGACAGGGGCGAACACCGGGGAGCTGTTTTTT
TRBD2,TRBJ2-1,large,TRBV5-1,CASRLGGGSGNEQFF,TGCGCCAGCAGACTTGGAGGCGGGAGTGGGAATGAGCAGTTCTTC